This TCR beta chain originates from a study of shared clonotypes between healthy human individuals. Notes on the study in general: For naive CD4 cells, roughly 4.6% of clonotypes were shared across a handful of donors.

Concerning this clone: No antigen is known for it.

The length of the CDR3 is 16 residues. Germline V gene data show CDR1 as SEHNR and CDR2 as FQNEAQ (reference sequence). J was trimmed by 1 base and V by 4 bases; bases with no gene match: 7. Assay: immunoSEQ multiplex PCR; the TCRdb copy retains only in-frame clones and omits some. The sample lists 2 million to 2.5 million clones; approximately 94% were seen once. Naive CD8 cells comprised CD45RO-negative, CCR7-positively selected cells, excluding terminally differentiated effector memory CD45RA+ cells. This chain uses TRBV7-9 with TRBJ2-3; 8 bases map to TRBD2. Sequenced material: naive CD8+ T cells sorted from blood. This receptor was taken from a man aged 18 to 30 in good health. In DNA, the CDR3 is TGTGCCAGCAGCTCCCCTGGGCGGGAGGGCACAGATACGCAGTATTTT. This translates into CASSSPGREGTDTQYF.